Below, 26 T cell receptor beta chains from the same sample are listed, as sequenced in a study of blood T cells in healthy people across ages. Using a J-beta primer mix together with a sample-barcoded 5' primer, a second PCR was run for about 6 to 12 cycles. TCRdb redid the calling of the 5' RACE reads with MiXCR, one entry per CDR3 protein. The sample has approximately 1,000,000 distinct CDR3 sequences, roughly two fifths seen once; the top ten hold around 13%. Sequenced: blood. All receptors derive from a man between 18 and 29 years old in good health.

Comment on this clonotype: Possible read error: a much larger clone is one base away. This chain connects TRBV21-1 to TRBJ1-2; TRBD1, the table's D call, lacks a check against the DNA. TRBV21-1 is shown as a pseudogene. This CDR3 contains 17 residues. CDR3 in amino acids: CVSSKRGWFFSNYGYTF. CDR3 sequence (DNA): TGTGTCAGCAGCAAAAGGGGGTGGTTTTTTTCTAACTATGGCTACACCTTC.

The CDR3, as DNA: TGCAGTGCTAAACGGGACAGAGGTTATGGCTACACCTTC. It codes for CSAKRDRGYGYTF. V usage is TRBV20-1 and J usage is TRBJ1-2, with 7 nucleotides matching TRBD1. V shed 4 bases, J shed 5 bases, and the junction held 7 bases outside the gene matches. The germline V gene has CDR1 DFQATT and CDR2 SNEGSKA (reference sequence). This CDR3 contains 13 residues.

Details on this clonotype: Given a much more abundant clone one base away, this may be a read error. This chain connects TRBV6-2 or TRBV6-3 to TRBJ2-3; the D call may be TRBD1 or TRBD2 (6 bases each). Per germline, CDR1 MNHEY and CDR2 SVGEGT. This CDR3 contains 15 residues. The CDR3, as DNA: TGTGCCAGCAGTTACTCGATGGGGGGCGCAGATACGCGGTATTTT. Amino acid sequence: CASSYSMGGADTRYF.

The chain combines TRBV6-5 with TRBJ1-2; D remains unclear. The CDR3 length is 13 residues. With 6 bases removed from V and 0 bases from J, the gap between germline ends came to 8 bases. Germline CDR1 is MNHEY and CDR2 is SVGAGI. The CDR3, as DNA: TGTGCCAGCAGAAGAGAAGCTAACTATGGCTACACCTTC. The encoded protein is CASRREANYGYTF.

This chain uses TRBV29-1 with TRBJ2-3, with D perhaps matching TRBD2 (5 bases). Trimming removed 0 bases at V and 2 bases at J, with 9 bases between. The CDR3 runs to 14 residues. Germline V gives CDR1 SQVTM, CDR2 ANQGSEA. DNA for the CDR3: TGCAGCGTTGAAGATTCGGGAAACACAGATACGCAGTATTTT. Amino acids: CSVEDSGNTDTQYF.

This clonotype was seen a handful of times. The V and J genes are TRBV2 and TRBJ2-1; perhaps D is TRBD1 or TRBD2 (6 bases each). Germline V gives CDR1 SNHLY, CDR2 FYNNEI. V was clipped by 7 bases and J by 10 bases, with 14 bases between them. There are 12 residues in the CDR3. CDR3 sequence reads: CASIGGLGEQFF. The CDR3 nucleotides are TGTGCCAGCATTGGGGGGCTGGGGGAGCAGTTCTTC.

This clonotype was seen once. As DNA, the CDR3 is TGTGCCAGCAGCTTAGGAGCGGGGGGACCCAATGAGCAGTTCTTC. Its protein is CASSLGAGGPNEQFF. The chain couples TRBV11-2 to TRBJ2-1, with 9 bases lining up with TRBD2. Germline CDR1 reads SGHAT; CDR2 reads FQNNGV. The CDR3 extends over 15 amino acids. V lost 1 base, J lost 6 bases, and 4 bases stayed unmatched.

The CDR3 is CASSLDGFPESYTF. As DNA, the CDR3 is TGTGCCAGCAGCTTAGACGGTTTCCCAGAATCTTACACCTTC. This chain joins TRBV7-2 and TRBJ1-2; D gene uncertain. The germline V gene encodes CDR1 SGHTA and CDR2 FQGNSA. The CDR3 totals 14 residues. The ends were cut back, 1 base at V and 11 bases at J, with 17 bases in the middle.

This clonotype has only a few counts. DNA for the CDR3: TGTGCCAGCTCACCGACAGTCTCAAGGGAATATGGCTACACCTTC. Translated, it gives CASSPTVSREYGYTF. V usage is TRBV18 and J usage is TRBJ1-2, with D possibly TRBD1 on 5 matching bases. Germline assignment: CDR1 KGHSH and CDR2 LQKENI. V lost 3 bases and J 5 bases, leaving 16 bases between the germline ends. The CDR3 contains 15 residues.

V and J are TRBV20-1 and TRBJ2-7; either TRBD1 or TRBD2 may supply D (5 bases each). Germline CDR1 is DFQATT and CDR2 is SNEGSKA (reference sequence). V was trimmed by 3 bases and J by 5 bases, leaving 20 bases between them. The CDR3 runs 15 residues. The CDR3 protein is CSARWDGLSWNEQYF. CDR3 nucleotides: TGCAGTGCTAGGTGGGACGGGCTGTCCTGGAACGAGCAGTACTTC.

The J gene is TRBJ2-3, the V gene TRBV11-2; D uncertain. The ends were cut back, 1 base at V and 5 bases at J, with 10 bases in the middle. Looked up from germline, CDR1 is SGHAT and CDR2 is FQNNGV. The CDR3 spans 14 residues. As DNA, the CDR3 is TGTGCCAGCAGCTTAGTAGGCGCGGAAGATACGCAGTATTTT. Translated, it gives CASSLVGAEDTQYF.

The chain combines TRBV4-1 with TRBJ1-4; a possible D gene is TRBD1 (5 bases). V lost 4 bases to trimming and J lost 4 bases, with 19 bases between them. CDR3 length equals 17 residues. Germline loops: CDR1 MGHRA, CDR2 YSYEKL. The CDR3, as DNA: TGCGCCAGCAGCCCAGACGTGTCCGGGACCCTTAATGAAAAACTGTTTTTT. Translated, it gives CASSPDVSGTLNEKLFF.

This chain connects TRBV4-1 to TRBJ2-5, with 10 bases that match TRBD1. Germline V gene lookup returns CDR1 MGHRA and CDR2 YSYEKL. V lost 3 bases, J lost 2 bases, and 3 bases stayed unmatched. The CDR3 length is 15 residues. CDR3 nucleotides: TGCGCCAGCAGCCAGGGGACAGGGGCTCAAGAGACCCAGTACTTC. Translation gives CASSQGTGAQETQYF.

J is TRBJ2-6 and V is TRBV10-3; D remains ambiguous. The CDR3 is made up of 13 amino acids. The ends were cut back, 5 bases at V and 0 bases at J, with 2 bases in the middle. Germline lookup yields CDR1 ENHRY and CDR2 SYGVKD. The chain's CDR3 is CAISPSGANVLTF. The CDR3 region has the DNA TGTGCCATCAGTCCCTCTGGGGCCAACGTCCTGACTTTC.

About this clonotype itself: Relative to the germline gene, one junction end is altered; a read error may explain this. The chain combines TRBV4-1 with TRBJ2-1, with 7 bases that match TRBD2. The CDR3 loop spans 15 amino acids. The germline CDR1 and CDR2 sequences are MGHRA and YSYEKL. The CDR3 coding sequence is TGCGTCAGCAGCCAAGAGAGACTAGCTCCCAATGAGCAGTTCTTC. This translates into CVSSQERLAPNEQFF.

The rearrangement uses TRBV25-1 and TRBJ2-5; D is perhaps TRBD2 (6 bases). The CDR3 covers 13 residues. Germline V gene sequence: CDR1 MGHDK, CDR2 SYGVNS. V gave up 4 bases and J gave up 5 bases, with 11 bases separating them. The CDR3 coding sequence is TGTGCCAGCAGTGGGAGGGCGGCGGAGACCCAGTACTTC. Protein product: CASSGRAAETQYF.

The genes are TRBV3-1 and TRBJ1-5; D gene ambiguous. This CDR3 comprises 12 residues. Germline-derived CDR1 and CDR2 are LGHDT and YNNKEL (reference sequence). V was pared by 3 bases and J by 9 bases, with 9 bases between. The chain's CDR3 is CASSHLEGPQHF. In nucleotides, the CDR3 is TGTGCCAGCAGCCACCTAGAGGGGCCCCAGCATTTT.

V is TRBV11-2 and J is TRBJ2-1, with 9 bases identical to TRBD2. CDR3 length: 13 amino acids. Germline V lookup: CDR1 SGHAT, CDR2 FQNNGV. The ends lost 1 base at V and 15 bases at J; junction bases unmatched: 7. CDR3 nucleotides: TGTGCCAGCAGCTTAGGGAATAGCGGGAGAGCGTTCTTC. It specifies CASSLGNSGRAFF.

The chain couples TRBV4-3 to TRBJ2-2, with unresolved D. The CDR3 contains 15 residues. V lost 2 bases to trimming and J lost 6 bases, with 13 bases between them. CDR1 is LGHNA and CDR2 is YSLEER in the germline V gene. The CDR3 DNA follows: TGCGCCAGCAGCCAACCAAGGGTCCGGCCCGGGGAGCTGTTTTTT. It codes for CASSQPRVRPGELFF.

In this sample, this clonotype turned up a few times. The gene calls are TRBV2 and TRBJ1-1; the D is unclear. In germline, CDR1 is SNHLY, CDR2 FYNNEI. CDR3 length: 15 residues. Trimming left V 2 bases short and J 4 bases short, with 14 bases between. The CDR3 sequence is CASSESAGVGTEAFF. DNA of the CDR3: TGTGCCAGCAGTGAATCGGCAGGCGTGGGCACTGAAGCTTTCTTT.

The V call is TRBV10-3, the J call TRBJ2-3, with 8 bases identical to TRBD1. This CDR3 is 15 amino acids long. V was clipped by 2 bases and J by 3 bases; unmatched bases: 4. Germline V CDR1 and CDR2: ENHRY, SYGVKD. The CDR3 DNA follows: TGTGCCATCAGTGAGCACGGACAGGGAACAGATACGCAGTATTTT. Protein product: CAISEHGQGTDTQYF.

The table lists this clonotype with a count of one. The rearrangement uses TRBV5-1 and TRBJ1-2; no clear D. The CDR3 sequence is 13 residues long. V lost 5 bases to trimming and J lost 7 bases, with 15 bases between them. Germline V lookup: CDR1 SGHRS, CDR2 YFSETQ. CDR3 sequence: CASSPTGNGGYTF. The DNA of the CDR3 is TGCGCCAGCAGTCCAACCGGGAATGGTGGCTACACCTTC.

The chain links TRBV5-1 to TRBJ2-2; no definite D call. Germline V gene data show CDR1 as SGHRS and CDR2 as YFSETQ. This CDR3 comprises 13 residues. The V gene lost 4 bases and the J gene lost 8 bases, with 12 bases spanning the gap. As DNA, the CDR3 is TGCGCCAGCAGCCAACCTCCTCTGGGGGAGCTGTTTTTT. Encoded protein: CASSQPPLGELFF.

The CDR3 sequence: CSVGGLAGFNEQFF. CDR3 in DNA: TGCAGCGTTGGGGGGCTAGCGGGGTTCAATGAGCAGTTCTTC. J is TRBJ2-1 and V is TRBV29-1; 9 nucleotides agree with TRBD2. Germline CDR1 is SQVTM and CDR2 is ANQGSEA. The V gene end was trimmed by 4 bases and the J gene end by 6 bases; junction bases not matched to a gene: 7. The CDR3 consists of 14 residues.

The V call is TRBV5-1, the J call TRBJ2-1; TRBD1 matches at 8 bases. Looked up from germline, CDR1 is SGHRS and CDR2 is YFSETQ. Trimming removed 7 bases from V and 8 bases from J; junction bases left unmatched: 8. The CDR3 extends over 13 amino acids. CDR3 sequence: CASGQGLWYEQFF. The CDR3 DNA sequence: TGCGCCAGCGGACAGGGATTATGGTATGAGCAGTTCTTC.

This clonotype was detected only a few times. The chain uses TRBV6-1 and TRBJ2-5; perhaps TRBD1 as D (5 bases). Germline CDR1 MNHNS, CDR2 SASEGT. The V and J ends lost 2 bases and 2 bases respectively, with 12 bases between them. This CDR3 has 15 residues. DNA for the CDR3: TGTGCCAGCAGTGAATGGGGCCCGACACAAGAGACCCAGTACTTC. Its protein is CASSEWGPTQETQYF.